The rows below give T cell receptor beta chains drawn from one sample of a study of T cell responses to AZD1222 COVID-19 vaccine. Assay: immunoSEQ multiplex PCR; the TCRdb copy retains only in-frame clones and omits some. The sample includes 150,000 to 160,000 clones, about nine tenths of them seen just once. The source was peripheral blood, collected 28 days after the second AZD1222 dose. Source of these receptors: an adult who received the AZD1222 COVID-19 vaccine. The CDR3 runs from the conserved cysteine through the conserved F or W.

>TRBJ1-5|TRBV28
CASSLSGGRSNQPQHF
>TRBJ2-1|TRBV6-2/TRBV6-3
CASSFDYQRGSDEQFF
>TRBJ1-5|TRBV6-1
CASTSPGLNQPQHF
>TRBJ1-4|TRBV4-2
CASSQKPGQGSEKLFF
>TRBJ2-2|TRBV5-1
CASSLGADAGELFF
>TRBJ2-5|TRBV29-1
CSVYSGEETQYF
>TRBJ2-1|TRBV5-1
CASSGPGLAINEQFF
>TRBJ1-1|TRBV28
CAGRDPGYTEAFF
>TRBJ2-3|TRBV2
CASRVSGDTQYF
>TRBJ1-6|TRBV20-1
CSASRQGGEPLHF
>TRBJ2-2|TRBV27
CASSPRFVGELFF
>TRBJ2-2|TRBV11-3
CASSTDRGPTGELFF
>TRBJ2-1|TRBV24-1
CATSDREGEQFF
>TRBJ1-4|TRBV15
CATSRDLGPTNEKLFF
>TRBJ2-1|TRBV9
CASSVRATGTRVPEQFF
>TRBJ2-1|TRBV5-1
CASSLQVSAMAEQFF
>TRBJ2-1|TRBV7-9
CASSLRLTLAGGPGNEQFF
>TRBJ2-7|TRBV7-2
CASSTAAGYEQYF
>TRBJ1-2|TRBV5-1
CASSLEGSGRGSGYTF
>TRBJ1-3|TRBV10-2
CASSETGTSGNTIYF
>TRBJ2-7|TRBV7-8
CASSRGRGSYEQYF
>TRBJ1-1|TRBV7-2
CASSLEFLSERKEAFF
>TRBJ2-5|TRBV10-3
CAISEGETQYF
>TRBJ1-5|TRBV6-5
CASSYFGENQPQHF
>TRBJ1-5|TRBV5-8
CASSLSGSNQPQHF
>TRBJ2-7|TRBV3-1/TRBV3-2
CASSQGFRGKQYEQYF
>TRBJ1-5|TRBV6-5
CASSSGWGDQPQHF
>TRBJ1-2|TRBV28
CASSGNEGSAGYTF
>TRBJ2-1|TRBV24-1
CATSDSLGTAAYNEQFF
>TRBJ1-5|TRBV4-2
CASSQVDNGGQPQHF
>TRBJ1-1|TRBV11-2
CASSYTDSSNTEAFF
>TRBJ1-1|TRBV7-8
CASSLLKGVTEAFF
>TRBJ1-2|TRBV5-1
CASSLSGGDTTNYGYTF
>TRBJ2-5|TRBV3-1/TRBV3-2
CASSQVSGGETQYF
>TRBJ1-4|TRBV28
CASSFTLTHRATNEKLFF
>TRBJ1-5|TRBV6-2/TRBV6-3
CASSYSFKRRQGRETQHF
>TRBJ1-2|TRBV5-6
CASSLAGLEYGYTF
>TRBJ2-7|TRBV19
CASSSRTGTYEQYF
>TRBJ2-3|TRBV29-1
CSVGGQVIDTQYF
>TRBJ2-7|TRBV30
CAWSESWTSAAKQYF
>TRBJ1-1|TRBV5-5
CASSPGTGRKTEAFF
>TRBJ2-1|TRBV11-2
CASSTLAGVRIEQFF